The sequence of this T cell receptor beta chain was determined in a study of cytomegalovirus exposure and HLA in healthy donors. Study results and caveats: The dataset shows that most TCR sequences were rare, while some public TCRs occurred in many donors. Analyses of presence/absence relied on an assumption of roughly uniform sequencing depth across donors.

The PCR made use of 60 Vbeta and 13 Jbeta primers. Sequencing was performed with immunoSEQ multiplex PCR; in TCRdb, only in-frame clones are kept and a portion is missing. The sample includes over 70,000 clones. As concerns this clone: Its matching antigen is unknown.

V lost 3 bases, J lost 2 bases, and 6 bases lay in between. The germline gives CDR1 KGHSH, CDR2 LQKENI. CDR3 length equals 13 residues. Sequencing was done on a sample of PBMCs. The chain employs TRBV18 and TRBJ2-3; D is uncertain. The receptor was derived from a woman between 40 and 50 years old in good health and CMV-seropositive. The CDR3 loop is CASSPSVTDTQYF. The CDR3 DNA follows: TGTGCCAGCTCACCGTCCGTCACAGATACGCAGTATTTT.